This T cell receptor beta chain appears in the sequencing data of a study of technical replicates of blood from a few donors. Germline V gene data show CDR1 as SSHAT and CDR2 as FNYEAQ (reference sequence). The CDR3 loop spans 13 amino acids. Trimming stripped 5 bases from V and 2 bases from J, with 8 bases between. Sequencing used immunoSEQ multiplex PCR; TCRdb keeps in-frame clones, though not all of them. The data show tens of thousands of clones, 91% seen once. The chain carries TRBV7-7 and TRBJ2-3; no clear D gene. Material for sequencing was T cells isolated from PBMCs. The receptor comes from a human donor in good health. Some clones in this sample may be carry-over from other donors' samples. CDR3 DNA: TGTGCCAGCAGCCCTGACTTCACAGATACGCAGTATTTT. Protein: CASSPDFTDTQYF.